The 26 T cell receptor beta chains given below trace back to one sample, sequenced in a study of radiotherapy plus CTLA-4 blockade in lung cancer. Libraries were prepared by immunoSEQ multiplex PCR; TCRdb keeps only in-frame clonotypes and omits some of them. This sample has roughly 62,000 clones, with 77% found just once. The sequenced sample was peripheral blood, obtained from a patient treated with radiotherapy plus ipilimumab. Receptor source: a human donor with non-small cell lung cancer who had a complete response to radiotherapy plus ipilimumab.

The chain combines TRBV5-5 with TRBJ2-1; 7 bases are a match to TRBD1. The trim removed 0 bases at V and 14 bases at J, leaving 17 bases unmatched. CDR1 and CDR2 (germline): SGHKS, YYEKEE (reference sequence). The CDR3 consists of 16 residues. Here the CDR3 DNA reads TGTGCCAGCAGCTTGGCTCTACCGGGACAGAGGACGAGGAAGTTCTTC. Its protein product is CASSLALPGQRTRKFF.

The rearrangement links TRBV14 to TRBJ1-3; 8 positions match TRBD1. Trimming took 4 bases from V and 4 from J; bases not matched to a gene: 3. The CDR3 extends over 14 amino acids. Germline values: CDR1 SGHDN, CDR2 FVKESK. The CDR3 sequence is CASSRRDRGNTIYF. For the CDR3, the DNA is TGTGCCAGCAGCCGCCGGGACAGGGGAAACACCATATATTTT.

The chain joins TRBV5-6 to TRBJ1-1; D possibly corresponds to TRBD1 (6 bases). Germline assignment: CDR1 SGHDT and CDR2 YYEEEE. Trimming pared 4 bases from V and 1 base from J, leaving 14 bases between. The CDR3 covers 15 residues. The CDR3 protein is CASSLTGTKNTEAFF. As DNA, the CDR3 is TGTGCCAGCAGCCTTACCGGGACAAAGAACACTGAAGCTTTCTTT.

As DNA, the CDR3 is TGTGCCAGCAGCCACAGGTCTATGGGCCACACCTTC. Its translation is CASSHRSMGHTF. This chain connects TRBV7-9 to TRBJ1-2; maybe TRBD1 (5 bases). The CDR3 is made up of 12 amino acids. V lost 5 bases and J 12 bases, leaving 16 bases between the germline ends. Germline values: CDR1 SEHNR, CDR2 FQNEAQ (reference sequence).

This clone turned up a few times. V gene TRBV6-1 combines with J gene TRBJ2-7; 10 bases are a match to TRBD1. The CDR3 consists of 15 residues. Germline loops: CDR1 MNHNS, CDR2 SASEGT. Trimming at V came to 6 bases and at J to 2 bases, leaving 7 bases not matched to a gene. This CDR3 is CASRKTGQGTYEQYF. The CDR3 DNA reads TGTGCCAGCAGAAAGACGGGACAGGGGACCTACGAGCAGTACTTC.

The chain recombines TRBV4-1 with TRBJ2-2, with TRBD1 matching over 8 bases. Unmatched junction bases numbered 4, after V lost 6 bases and J lost 1 base. CDR1 is MGHRA, CDR2 YSYEKL, per germline. The CDR3 has 15 residues. The CDR3 protein is CASSRTGLNTGELFF. DNA of the CDR3: TGCGCCAGCAGTCGGACAGGGCTGAACACCGGGGAGCTGTTTTTT.

V usage is TRBV5-1 and J usage is TRBJ1-1, with TRBD1 identical over 7 bases. CDR1 is SGHRS and CDR2 is YFSETQ in the germline V gene. The ends lost 2 bases at V and 1 base at J; junction bases unmatched: 2. CDR3 length: 14 amino acids. CDR3 in amino acids: CASSFPGGNTEAFF. CDR3 DNA: TGCGCCAGCAGCTTCCCAGGGGGGAACACTGAAGCTTTCTTT.

The chain recombines TRBV6-1 with TRBJ1-5; D is unresolved. V lost 1 base to trimming and J lost 9 bases, with 16 bases between them. The CDR3 has 15 amino acids. CDR1 and CDR2 (germline): MNHNS, SASEGT. CDR3 amino acids: CASSEGATVRGPQHF. For the CDR3, the DNA is TGTGCCAGCAGTGAAGGAGCTACTGTCCGCGGGCCCCAGCATTTT.

The rearrangement joins TRBV5-1 to TRBJ1-2; 9 bases align to TRBD1. V trimming: 0 bases; J trimming: 5 bases; junction bases outside the gene matches: 5. The CDR3 contains 15 residues. The germline V gene has CDR1 SGHRS and CDR2 YFSETQ. The CDR3 DNA reads TGCGCCAGCAGCTTGGGAGGACAGGGGACTTATGGCTACACCTTC. Translated: CASSLGGQGTYGYTF.

This chain links TRBV5-1 with TRBJ2-3; 7 bases line up with TRBD2. The CDR3 has 16 residues. With V trimmed by 4 bases and J by 4 bases, 12 bases remained unmatched. CDR1 and CDR2 (germline): SGHRS, YFSETQ. CDR3 DNA: TGCGCCAGCAGCCCCGGGGGAGGGGTCACCGCAGATACGCAGTATTTT. Translated: CASSPGGGVTADTQYF.

V is TRBV5-8 and J is TRBJ2-1, with 8 bases aligning to TRBD2. J was trimmed by 8 bases and V by 0 bases; bases with no gene match: 13. The CDR3 totals 17 residues. Germline loops: CDR1 SGHTS, CDR2 YDEGEE. CDR3 DNA sequence: TGTGCCAGCAGCTTGGCCCAGCGGGGGCGTTCTAGGGATGAGCAGTTCTTC. It encodes CASSLAQRGRSRDEQFF.

V is TRBV7-2 and J is TRBJ2-5, with D perhaps assigned TRBD1 or TRBD2 (5 bases each). Trimming shortened V by 1 base and J by 1 base, and 10 bases separated the two germline ends. Germline loops: CDR1 SGHTA, CDR2 FQGNSA. This CDR3 has 15 amino acids. CDR3 DNA sequence: TGTGCCAGCAGCTTAGGAGGGGCAATCCAAGAGACCCAGTACTTC. Its protein is CASSLGGAIQETQYF.

This clone was observed a few times. The rearrangement uses TRBV5-4 and TRBJ2-7; TRBD1 matches at 9 bases. This CDR3 contains 15 residues. The trim removed 6 bases at V and 3 bases at J, leaving 10 bases unmatched. Germline CDR1 is SGHNT and CDR2 is YYREEE (reference sequence). This chain's CDR3 is CASTKSGTGNYEQYF. The CDR3 DNA follows: TGTGCCAGCACCAAATCCGGGACAGGGAACTACGAGCAGTACTTC.

V and J are TRBV29-1 and TRBJ1-1; D ambiguous. Trimming shortened V by 3 bases and J by 0 bases, and 14 bases separated the two germline ends. Germline CDR1 SQVTM, CDR2 ANQGSEA. CDR3 length equals 15 residues. CDR3: CSVDWAGSMNTEAFF. The CDR3 coding sequence is TGCAGCGTTGATTGGGCAGGATCCATGAACACTGAAGCTTTCTTT.

The chain joins TRBV28 to TRBJ2-4, with no clear D. Germline assignment: CDR1 MDHEN and CDR2 SYDVKM. The CDR3 is 16 residues long. The V end lost 4 bases, the J end lost 0 bases, and 13 bases lay between the germline ends. Here the CDR3 reads CASSSTTTAAKNIQYF. In DNA, the CDR3 is TGTGCCAGCAGTTCTACGACCACGGCAGCCAAAAACATTCAGTACTTC. Together with reference TRBV28 and TRBJ2-4, the CDR3 gives the full variable domain: DVKVTQSSRYLVKRTGEKVFLECVQDMDHENMFWYRQDPGLGLRLIYFSYDVKMKEKGDIPEGYSVSREKKERFSLILESASTNQTSMYLCASSSTTTAAKNIQYFGAGTRLSVL.

In this sample, this clone turned up a few times. This sequence joins TRBV4-3 and TRBJ1-2; a weak D match, TRBD1 (5 bases). CDR3 length: 16 amino acids. The V gene lost 1 base and the J gene lost 5 bases, with 17 bases spanning the gap. The V gene's germline CDR1 is LGHNA and CDR2 YSLEER. Here the CDR3 DNA reads TGCGCCAGCAGCCAAGTGGCGCGGACACCGATTTATGGCTACACCTTC. It codes for CASSQVARTPIYGYTF.

The genes are TRBV11-3 and TRBJ1-1, with unresolved D. The CDR3 is 12 amino acids. The V and J ends lost 0 bases and 7 bases respectively, with 6 bases between them. Germline V gene lookup returns CDR1 SGHNT and CDR2 YENEEA. The CDR3 DNA is TGTGCCAGCAGCTTAGAAAGGGATGAAGCTTTCTTT. As protein: CASSLERDEAFF.

The chain has TRBV5-1 and TRBJ1-2, with a possible D match to TRBD1 (5 bases). This CDR3 is 14 amino acids long. The V and J ends lost 4 bases and 6 bases respectively, with 16 bases between them. Germline V CDR1 and CDR2: SGHRS, YFSETQ. DNA for the CDR3: TGCGCCAGCAGCGTAGACAGCTCGTACGATGGCTACACCTTC. It specifies CASSVDSSYDGYTF.

The rearrangement links TRBV13 to TRBJ1-4; D is unclear. CDR1 and CDR2 from the germline V gene are PRHDT and FYEKMQ (reference sequence). V was clipped by 2 bases and J by 5 bases, with 9 bases between them. The CDR3 is 14 residues long. Here the CDR3 DNA reads TGTGCCAGCAGCTTACGCAGGTTGAATGAAAAACTGTTTTTT. The encoded protein is CASSLRRLNEKLFF.

This clone was counted between two and nine times. The J gene is TRBJ2-2, the V gene TRBV5-1; 8 bases map to TRBD1. V shed 5 bases and J 0 bases; nucleotides not matched to a gene: 6. Germline assignment: CDR1 SGHRS and CDR2 YFSETQ. There are 16 residues in the CDR3. The DNA of the CDR3 is TGCGCCAGCAGATCCGGGACAGGCACGAACACCGGGGAGCTGTTTTTT. It translates to CASRSGTGTNTGELFF.

The rearrangement links TRBV5-1 to TRBJ2-1, with D possibly being TRBD1 (6 bases). V lost 4 bases, J lost 7 bases, and 12 bases lay in between. The CDR3 length is 13 residues. CDR1 is SGHRS, CDR2 YFSETQ, per germline. CDR3 residues: CASSTDRFNEQFF. As DNA, the CDR3 is TGCGCCAGCAGCACGGACAGATTTAATGAGCAGTTCTTC. Complete variable domain (other parts from reference TRBV5-1 and TRBJ2-1): KAGVTQTPRYLIKTRGQQVTLSCSPISGHRSVSWYQQTPGQGLQFLFEYFSETQRNKGNFPGRFSGRQFSNSRSEMNVSTLELGDSALYLCASSTDRFNEQFFGPGTRLTVL.

The chain employs TRBV7-9 and TRBJ2-5; no clear D gene. The germline V gene encodes CDR1 SEHNR and CDR2 FQNEAQ (reference sequence). The CDR3 is 13 residues long. The germline V and J ends were trimmed by 5 bases and 5 bases, with 12 bases remaining between them. The CDR3 coding sequence is TGTGCCAGCAGCACCCGAATACCGGAGACCCAGTACTTC. Its protein is CASSTRIPETQYF.

The chain links TRBV30 to TRBJ2-7; TRBD2 might be the D (6 bases). Germline CDR1 GTSNPN, CDR2 SVGIG (reference sequence). Trimming cost V 3 bases and J 2 bases, with 17 bases left between them. This CDR3 is 15 amino acids long. The DNA of the CDR3 is TGTGCCTGGAGAGGCCCGGGACTGGATGCCTACGAGCAGTACTTC. This encodes CAWRGPGLDAYEQYF.

This chain joins TRBV18 and TRBJ2-1; 9 bases are shared with TRBD1. The CDR3 sequence is 15 residues long. Trimming at V came to 6 bases and at J to 4 bases, leaving 7 bases not matched to a gene. Germline CDR1 and CDR2: KGHSH and LQKENI. The CDR3 coding sequence is TGTGCCAGCTCGTCCGGGACAGGGAATTACAATGAGCAGTTCTTC. Its translation is CASSSGTGNYNEQFF.

The gene calls are TRBV5-5 and TRBJ2-7, with a weak D call TRBD2 (5 bases). Deletions cut 1 base from V and 0 bases from J, with 14 bases between. Germline lookup yields CDR1 SGHKS and CDR2 YYEKEE (reference sequence). There are 16 residues in the CDR3. This CDR3 is CASSLYGSGSSYEQYV. In DNA form, the CDR3 reads TGTGCCAGCAGCTTGTACGGGTCTGGGAGCTCCTACGAGCAGTACGTC.

The chain combines TRBV19 with TRBJ1-5; possible D gene TRBD1, 5 bases. CDR1 is LNHDA, CDR2 SQIVND, per germline (reference sequence). There are 12 residues in the CDR3. V shed 8 bases and J shed 9 bases, with 14 bases lying between them. As DNA, the CDR3 is TGTGCCAGTGTCCAGGGCACTGGGCCCCAGCATTTT. It is translated as CASVQGTGPQHF.